This TCR beta chain was recovered during a study of blood T cell repertoires in COVID-19. Looking at the study overall: The United States, Italy and Spain supplied acute and convalescent COVID-19 samples.

Comments on this clone: This sample also contains other DNA sequences that code for the same CDR3.

Method: immunoSEQ multiplex PCR; TCRdb's copy keeps in-frame clones and lacks some. The profile covers a few hundred thousand clones, with 90% appearing a single time and 0.6% taken by the ten largest. V was pared by 1 base and J by 6 bases, with 6 bases between. The CDR3 has 12 residues. Per the germline V gene, CDR1 is LGHDT and CDR2 is YNNKEL (reference sequence). This receptor was identified in a man in his late teens or twenties who had recovered from COVID-19. Sequenced input: PBMCs or T cells enriched from blood (not recorded which). This chain joins TRBV3-1 (or the pseudogene TRBV3-2) and TRBJ1-1; D is unresolved. CDR3 residues: CASSQGGPEAFF. The DNA of the CDR3 is TGTGCCAGCAGCCAAGGTGGCCCTGAAGCTTTCTTT.